The 6 T cell receptor beta chains below all came from one sample that was sequenced in a study of long-term antiretroviral therapy in people with HIV. The authors ran the immunoSEQ assay, v3.0, at survey level. Repertoires were generated with immunoSEQ multiplex PCR, while TCRdb's copy carries only in-frame clones and drops some. The sample consists of about 29,000 clones, roughly 96% of them appearing once. The input for sequencing was unsorted PBMCs, taken 5.3 years after starting antiretroviral therapy. These receptors all stem from a man aged 25 to 40 with HIV.

For the CDR3, the DNA is TGTGCCACCAGCCCCCGACGCACTGAAGCTTTCTTT. Protein sequence: CATSPRRTEAFF. V usage is TRBV15 and J usage is TRBJ1-1; D is undetermined. V shed 5 bases and J shed 4 bases, with 8 bases lying between them. Germline V gives CDR1 LNHNV, CDR2 YYDKDF (reference sequence). This CDR3 region has 12 residues.

V usage is TRBV7-8 and J usage is TRBJ2-7; the D gene could be TRBD1 or TRBD2 (6 bases each). CDR1 and CDR2 from the germline V gene are SGHVS and FQNEAQ. Trimming shortened V by 1 base and J by 1 base, and 11 bases separated the two germline ends. The length of the CDR3 is 15 residues. This CDR3 reads CASSLGGGRSYEQYF. The CDR3 region has the DNA TGTGCCAGCAGCTTAGGAGGGGGGAGGTCCTACGAGCAGTACTTC.

The chain uses TRBV7-9 and TRBJ2-7; D gene unclear. The CDR3 is 15 amino acids. Germline CDR1 reads SEHNR; CDR2 reads FQNEAQ (reference sequence). V was pared by 1 base and J by 2 bases, with 12 bases between. The CDR3: CASSLDSYAAYEQYF. The CDR3 DNA is TGTGCCAGCAGCTTAGACAGCTACGCGGCCTACGAGCAGTACTTC.

With regard to this clone: Other DNA sequences in this specimen translate into the identical CDR3. This chain joins TRBV7-3 and TRBJ2-1; 9 bases match TRBD2. The CDR3 has 15 residues. CDR1 is SGHTA and CDR2 is FQGTGA in the germline V gene. With 0 bases clipped from V and 3 bases from J, the junction kept 0 bases outside the gene matches. CDR3 sequence (DNA): TGTGCCAGCAGCTTAACGACTAGCGGCTACAATGAGCAGTTCTTC. This codes for CASSLTTSGYNEQFF.

This clone was seen just once. This chain connects TRBV6-5 to TRBJ1-6; 9 bases line up with TRBD1. This CDR3 comprises 15 residues. Germline loops: CDR1 MNHEY, CDR2 SVGAGI. V gave up 2 bases and J gave up 10 bases; unmatched junction bases: 6. Written as DNA, the CDR3 is TGTGCCAGCAGTTACACCGAGACAGGGGGGTCACCCCTCCACTTT. Translated, it gives CASSYTETGGSPLHF.

The chain is built from TRBV5-6 and TRBJ2-1; possibly TRBD1 or TRBD2 for D (5 bases each). CDR1 SGHDT and CDR2 YYEEEE come from the germline V gene. The CDR3 is 14 residues long. The V end lost 4 bases, the J end lost 3 bases, and 11 bases lay between the germline ends. CDR3 DNA: TGTGCCAGCAGCACCGGGACGGTCTACAATGAGCAGTTCTTC. This codes for CASSTGTVYNEQFF.